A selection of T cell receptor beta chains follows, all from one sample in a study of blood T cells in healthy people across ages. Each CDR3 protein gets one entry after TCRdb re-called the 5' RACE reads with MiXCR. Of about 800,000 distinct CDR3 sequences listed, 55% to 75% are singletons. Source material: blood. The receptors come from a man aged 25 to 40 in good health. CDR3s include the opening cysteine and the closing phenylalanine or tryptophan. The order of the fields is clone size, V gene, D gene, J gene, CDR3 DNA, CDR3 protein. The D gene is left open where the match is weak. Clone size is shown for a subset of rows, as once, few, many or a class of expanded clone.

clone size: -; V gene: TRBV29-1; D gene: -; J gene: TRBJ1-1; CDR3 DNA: TGCAGCGTACGCGGCCCCGTGGACAACACTGAAGCTTTCTTT; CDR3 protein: CSVRGPVDNTEAFF
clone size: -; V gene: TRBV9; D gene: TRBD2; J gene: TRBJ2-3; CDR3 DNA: TGTGCCAGCAGCCCAGCTGGCGGGGGGAATCGAGATACGCAGTATTTT; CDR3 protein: CASSPAGGGNRDTQYF
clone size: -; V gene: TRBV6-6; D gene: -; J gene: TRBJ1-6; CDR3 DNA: TGTGCCAGCAGTTACGCCGAGGAATCACCCCTCCACTTT; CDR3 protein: CASSYAEESPLHF
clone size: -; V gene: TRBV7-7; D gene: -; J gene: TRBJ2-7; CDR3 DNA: TGTGCTAGCAGCTTAGGGGAGTCAGGGAGCGAGCAGTACTTC; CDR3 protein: CASSLGESGSEQYF
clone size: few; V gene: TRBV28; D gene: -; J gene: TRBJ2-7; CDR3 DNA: TGTGCCAGCAGCAAGACTCAAATCCCTTACGAGCAGTACTTC; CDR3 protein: CASSKTQIPYEQYF
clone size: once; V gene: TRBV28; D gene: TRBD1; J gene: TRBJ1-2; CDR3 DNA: TGTGCCAGCAGTTTATGGGGGACAGGGGAGGGCTACACCTTC; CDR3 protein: CASSLWGTGEGYTF
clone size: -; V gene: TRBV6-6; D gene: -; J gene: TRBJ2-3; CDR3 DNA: TGTGCCAGCAGTACCCGTAATGGTATCCGCACAGATACGCAGTATTTT; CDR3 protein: CASSTRNGIRTDTQYF
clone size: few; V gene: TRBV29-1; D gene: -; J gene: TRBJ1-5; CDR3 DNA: TGCAGCGTTACCAACGGGGCAGATCAGCCCCAGCATTTT; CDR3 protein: CSVTNGADQPQHF
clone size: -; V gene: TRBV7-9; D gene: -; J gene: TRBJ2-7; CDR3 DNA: TGTGCCAGCAGCCCCGAGCTGGGCGAAACCTACGAGCAGTACTTC; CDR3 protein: CASSPELGETYEQYF
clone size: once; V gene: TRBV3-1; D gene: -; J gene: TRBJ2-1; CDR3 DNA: TGTGCCAGCAGCCAGGCGGACTTAAGCTACTACAATGAGCAGTTCTTC; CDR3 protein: CASSQADLSYYNEQFF
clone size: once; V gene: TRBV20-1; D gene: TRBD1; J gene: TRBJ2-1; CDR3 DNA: TGCAGTGCTAGAGATCGACAGGGTGGTTTTCGTGGGCAGTTCTTC; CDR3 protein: CSARDRQGGFRGQFF
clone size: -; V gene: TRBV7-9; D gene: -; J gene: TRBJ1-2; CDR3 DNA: TGTGCCAGCAGCTTAAGTGACAGCATAAACTATGGCTACACCTTC; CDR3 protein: CASSLSDSINYGYTF
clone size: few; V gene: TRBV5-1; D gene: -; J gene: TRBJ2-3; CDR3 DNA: TGCGCCAGCAGCTTGGCGGGGATTAGCACAGATACGCAGTATTTT; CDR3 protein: CASSLAGISTDTQYF
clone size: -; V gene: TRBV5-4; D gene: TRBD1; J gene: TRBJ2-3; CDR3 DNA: TGTGCCAGTAGTAGGACAGGGGTTGCAGATACGCAGTATTTT; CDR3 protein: CASSRTGVADTQYF
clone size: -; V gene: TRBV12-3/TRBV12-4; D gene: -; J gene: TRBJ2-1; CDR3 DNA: TGTGCCAGCAGACCCTCCTCGGGTGGTGAGCAGTTCTTC; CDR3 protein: CASRPSSGGEQFF
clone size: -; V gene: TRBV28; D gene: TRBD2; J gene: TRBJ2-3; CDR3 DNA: TGTGCCAGTAGAAGACTAGCGGTGATCACAGATACGCAGTATTTT; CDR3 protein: CASRRLAVITDTQYF
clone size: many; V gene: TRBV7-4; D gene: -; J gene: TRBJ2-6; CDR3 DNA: TGTGCCAGAGTGGGGGGCCCACGCTCTGGGGCCAACGTCCTGACTTTC; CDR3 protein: CARVGGPRSGANVLTF
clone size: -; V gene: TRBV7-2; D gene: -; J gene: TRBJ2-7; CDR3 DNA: TGTGCCAGCAGCTTCAGAGGGGGTAACTCCTACGAGCAGTACTTC; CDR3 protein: CASSFRGGNSYEQYF
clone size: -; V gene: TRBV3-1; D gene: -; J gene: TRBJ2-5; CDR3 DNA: TGTGCCAGCAGTAGCAGGGCCGGGCAGTACTTC; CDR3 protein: CASSSRAGQYF
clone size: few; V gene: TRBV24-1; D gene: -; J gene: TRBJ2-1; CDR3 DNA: TGTGCCACCAGTGAACCCCACAAGAGCCGGAGTGAGCAGTTCTTC; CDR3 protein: CATSEPHKSRSEQFF